Listed below are T cell receptor beta chains from one sample, sequenced in a study of long-term antiretroviral therapy in people with HIV. Sequencing used immunoSEQ multiplex PCR; TCRdb keeps in-frame clones, though not all of them. The data contain 25,000 to 30,000 clones, around four fifths of them singletons. The source was unsorted PBMCs, collected 2.7 to 2.8 years after starting antiretroviral therapy. The receptors stem from a man younger than 45 with HIV. The CDR3 runs from the conserved cysteine through the conserved F or W. A D gene is named only where the DNA matches it firmly. For some rows the clone size is stated as once, few or many, or as a class when expanded; others skip it.

clone_size j_call v_call cdr3_length d_call cdr3_nt cdr3_aa
. TRBJ2-7 TRBV9 15 . TGTGCCAGCAGCGTTAGCTGGGGCCACGTCTACGAGCAGTACTTC CASSVSWGHVYEQYF
once TRBJ2-7 TRBV28 13 TRBD1 TGTGCCAGCGGGGCAGGGGGCTCCTACGAGCAGTACTTC CASGAGGSYEQYF
. TRBJ2-4 TRBV5-4 15 TRBD1 TGTGCCAGCGGCACCACACAGGGGGACAAAAACATTCAGTACTTC CASGTTQGDKNIQYF
once TRBJ2-7 TRBV18 14 . TGTGCCAGCTCACCGGTTCAGACAGCCTACGAGCAGTACTTC CASSPVQTAYEQYF
. TRBJ2-2 TRBV11-3 15 TRBD1 TGTGCCAGCAGCTCCAGGGGGCTAGGCATCGGGGAGCTGTTTTTT CASSSRGLGIGELFF
. TRBJ2-1 TRBV2 13 . TGTGCCAGCAGTGAACGCTATTACAATGAGCAGTTCTTC CASSERYYNEQFF
once TRBJ1-4 TRBV5-4 13 TRBD1 TGTGCCAGCAGCCGGCAACAGGGGGAAAAACTGTTTTTT CASSRQQGEKLFF
. TRBJ1-1 TRBV28 14 TRBD1 TGTGCCAGCAGTTTCGGGACAGGGTACACTGAAGCTTTCTTT CASSFGTGYTEAFF
. TRBJ2-1 TRBV7-6 11 . TGTGCCAGCAGCTTAGGCAATGAGCAGTTCTTC CASSLGNEQFF
. TRBJ1-6 TRBV10-1 17 . TGCGCCAGCAGTGAGAATTTGGGATCAGGGAGTAATTCACCCCTCCACTTT CASSENLGSGSNSPLHF
. TRBJ2-3 TRBV7-2 15 TRBD2 TGTGCCAGCAGCCCTGGGACTAGCGGGAGGAATACGCAGTATTTT CASSPGTSGRNTQYF
. TRBJ2-1 TRBV30 12 . TGCGCCTGGAGTGTAACTTCACCTGAGCAGTTCTTC CAWSVTSPEQFF
once TRBJ2-1 TRBV10-2 12 . TGCGCCAGCACCCTGGACTACGATGAGCAGTTCTTC CASTLDYDEQFF
. TRBJ2-7 TRBV9 15 TRBD1 TGTGCCAGCAGCGTAGCCGGGACAGGGGATTACGAGCAGTACTTC CASSVAGTGDYEQYF
. TRBJ1-1 TRBV11-2 13 TRBD1 TGTGCCAGCAGCTCACAGGGGGGAACTGAAGCTTTCTTT CASSSQGGTEAFF
. TRBJ1-4 TRBV9 15 . TGTGCCAGCAGCCCCCGGGACCGCCCGGATGAAAAACTGTTTTTT CASSPRDRPDEKLFF
. TRBJ1-2 TRBV19 16 TRBD1 TGTGCCAGTAGTGCCCGAGGGACAGGGAGGACCTATGGCTACACCTTC CASSARGTGRTYGYTF
. TRBJ2-1 TRBV4-2 17 . TGTGCCAGCAGCCAAGATGCATCGGGGCCGCCTTACAATGAGCAGTTCTTC CASSQDASGPPYNEQFF
. TRBJ1-4 TRBV5-4 15 . TGTGCCAGCAGCTTGGGTGGGGCAACTAATGAAAAACTGTTTTTT CASSLGGATNEKLFF
. TRBJ2-1 TRBV5-4 13 . TGTGCCAGCAGCCGCCCCCCGTTCAATGAGCAGTTCTTC CASSRPPFNEQFF
. TRBJ2-5 TRBV18 17 . TGTGCCAGCTCACCGACAGTACAGGGTTCCCACCAAGAGACCCAGTACTTC CASSPTVQGSHQETQYF
. TRBJ2-3 TRBV9 13 . TGTGCCAGCAGCGCGTATAGGGGGGATACGCAGTATTTT CASSAYRGDTQYF
. TRBJ2-3 TRBV29-1 12 . TGCAGCGCCAGGGATCTAGCAGATACGCAGTATTTT CSARDLADTQYF
. TRBJ2-7 TRBV7-9 13 . TGTGCCAGCACCATCGGATCCTCCTACGAGCAGTACTTC CASTIGSSYEQYF
. TRBJ1-5 TRBV9 14 . TGTGCCAGCAGCGTAGGGGGGAGCAATCAGCCCCAGCATTTT CASSVGGSNQPQHF
. TRBJ2-5 TRBV29-1 12 . TGCAGCGTTGACCTCCGAGGGGAGACCCAGTACTTC CSVDLRGETQYF